The 20 T cell receptor beta chains presented below share a single source sample, sequenced in a study of blood T cells in healthy people across ages. Together with a sample-barcoded 5' primer, a J-beta primer mix was included in a second PCR lasting roughly 6 to 12 cycles. MiXCR, run by TCRdb on the 5' RACE reads, gives a single entry per CDR3 protein. This sample has roughly 1.5 million distinct CDR3 sequences; 35% to 45% occur once, and the top ten carry around 4%. Sample: blood. Every receptor here comes from a woman aged 18-35 years in good health.

A remark on this clonotype: Germline and junction disagree at one end, which may indicate a read error. The chain combines TRBV7-9 with TRBJ2-1; D is uncertain. Germline V gene lookup returns CDR1 SEHNR and CDR2 FQNEAQ (reference sequence). The CDR3 runs 14 residues. As DNA, the CDR3 is TGTGCCAGCAGCTTGACGATCTCCTACGATGAGCAGTTCTTC. Translation gives CASSLTISYDEQFF.

This sequence joins TRBV9 and TRBJ2-7, with 9 bases that match TRBD2. V shed 0 bases, J shed 5 bases, and the junction held 3 bases outside the gene matches. The CDR3 runs to 14 residues. The germline CDR1 and CDR2 sequences are SGDLS and YYNGEE. The CDR3 DNA sequence: TGTGCCAGCAGCGTAGAAGCGGGGGGAGACGAGCAGTACTTC. Protein: CASSVEAGGDEQYF.

J is TRBJ2-7 and V is TRBV27; 7 bases are a match to TRBD2. The CDR3 has 16 residues. The junction had 10 bases not matched to a gene; V was cut back by 2 bases and J by 3 bases. The germline V gene encodes CDR1 MNHEY and CDR2 SMNVEV (reference sequence). CDR3: CASSLRPTGGYYEQYF. The CDR3 region has the DNA TGTGCCAGCAGTTTAAGGCCTACGGGAGGTTACTACGAGCAGTACTTC.

This clonotype has just a few counts. The chain combines TRBV20-1 with TRBJ1-4; tentative D call: TRBD1 (6 bases). The CDR3 length is 14 residues. The V end was cut by 6 bases, the J end by 2 bases, with 13 bases between. Germline values: CDR1 DFQATT, CDR2 SNEGSKA (reference sequence). The CDR3 coding sequence is TGCAGTGCCCGAAGGGGGGTCACTAATGAAAAACTGTTTTTT. Its protein product is CSARRGVTNEKLFF.

This clonotype was recorded a few times. This rearrangement joins TRBV12-3 or TRBV12-4 to TRBJ2-5; 12 bases match TRBD1. This CDR3 is built from 15 residues. V lost 5 bases and J lost 5; bases outside the gene matches: 6. The CDR3 reads CASSRRDRGRETQYF. The CDR3 DNA sequence: TGTGCCAGCAGTCGACGGGACAGGGGGCGTGAGACCCAGTACTTC.

The chain carries TRBV4-2 and TRBJ2-1, with 8 bases aligning to TRBD2. With 4 bases clipped from V and 4 bases from J, the junction kept 15 bases outside the gene matches. Per germline, CDR1 LGHNA and CDR2 YNFKEQ. This CDR3 has 18 residues. The DNA of the CDR3 is TGTGCCAGCAGCCCGATTGGTGGTCCCGGGGGGGCGTACAATGAGCAGTTCTTC. It encodes CASSPIGGPGGAYNEQFF.

The table lists this clonotype with a few counts. This chain uses TRBV27 with TRBJ2-7, with TRBD2 identical over 7 bases. V trimming: 2 bases; J trimming: 3 bases; junction bases outside the gene matches: 4. CDR1 is MNHEY and CDR2 is SMNVEV in the germline V gene (reference sequence). This CDR3 spans 14 amino acids. CDR3 nucleotides: TGTGCCAGCAGTTTAAGCAGCGGGAACTACGAGCAGTACTTC. Translation: CASSLSSGNYEQYF.

This chain joins TRBV7-8 and TRBJ2-7, with a weak D call TRBD2 (6 bases). V lost 1 base to trimming and J lost 0 bases, with 10 bases between them. There are 15 residues in the CDR3. CDR1 is SGHVS, CDR2 FQNEAQ, per germline. CDR3 residues: CASSLGDLSSYEQYF. CDR3 sequence (DNA): TGTGCCAGCAGCTTAGGGGACTTGAGCTCCTACGAGCAGTACTTC.

The rearrangement joins TRBV10-3 to TRBJ2-7, with D perhaps given as TRBD1 or TRBD2 (6 bases each). Germline V gene data show CDR1 as ENHRY and CDR2 as SYGVKD. Deletions cut 1 base from V and 0 bases from J, with 13 bases between. The CDR3 runs 16 residues. As DNA, the CDR3 is TGTGCCATCAGTGAGTGGGGGGCGACTTACTCCTACGAGCAGTACTTC. This gives the protein CAISEWGATYSYEQYF.

The chain combines TRBV29-1 with TRBJ2-7; 16 nucleotides line up with TRBD2. Germline V CDR1 and CDR2: SQVTM, ANQGSEA. V shed 2 bases and J 7 bases; nucleotides not matched to a gene: 11. The CDR3 sequence is 17 residues long. In DNA, the CDR3 is TGCAGCGTTGAAAGGGTTGGGACTAGCGGGAGGGCCGGAGAGCAGTACTTC. It is translated as CSVERVGTSGRAGEQYF.

V usage is TRBV6-5 and J usage is TRBJ1-6; tentative D call: TRBD1 (5 bases). The CDR3 totals 15 residues. Trimming took off 2 bases at V and 13 bases at J, with 18 bases between the two ends. CDR1 MNHEY and CDR2 SVGAGI come from the germline V gene. CDR3 DNA: TGTGCCAGCAGTTACCAAACGGGACGCCTTATCCCCCTCCACTTT. This encodes CASSYQTGRLIPLHF.

The rearrangement uses TRBV18 and TRBJ1-2, with 7 bases fitting TRBD1. The CDR3 is 13 amino acids. The J segment lost 6 bases and the V segment lost 4 bases, leaving 5 bases of the junction unmatched. The germline CDR1 and CDR2 sequences are KGHSH and LQKENI. CDR3 in DNA: TGTGCCAGCTCACAAGACAGGGATAATGGCTACACCTTC. Its translation: CASSQDRDNGYTF.

V usage is TRBV6-5 and J usage is TRBJ1-1; 8 bases map to TRBD1. The junction had 5 bases not matched to a gene; V was cut back by 4 bases and J by 1 base. This CDR3 contains 15 residues. The germline V gene encodes CDR1 MNHEY and CDR2 SVGAGI. The CDR3 loop reads CASSLDRAPNTEAFF. The CDR3 coding sequence is TGTGCCAGCAGTTTGGACAGGGCCCCGAACACTGAAGCTTTCTTT.

The CDR3 protein is CSAIGDGVNTEAFF. The CDR3 DNA sequence: TGCAGTGCAATTGGGGACGGAGTGAACACTGAAGCTTTCTTT. The chain uses TRBV20-1 and TRBJ1-1, with D maybe TRBD1 (5 bases). The CDR3 totals 14 residues. The germline CDR1 and CDR2 sequences are DFQATT and SNEGSKA (reference sequence). Deletions cut 6 bases from V and 0 bases from J, with 14 bases between.

This chain links TRBV28 with TRBJ1-6; D not resolved. The V and J ends lost 4 bases and 15 bases respectively, with 10 bases between them. CDR3 length equals 11 residues. Germline-derived CDR1 and CDR2 are MDHEN and SYDVKM. The DNA for the CDR3 is TGTGCCAGCAGTTCGACACTCCTCCTCCACTTT. Translated, it gives CASSSTLLLHF.

The V gene is TRBV12-3 or TRBV12-4, the J gene TRBJ1-1; D gene ambiguous. This CDR3 has 13 residues. V lost 10 bases and J lost 2, with 14 bases in between. Written as DNA, the CDR3 is TGTGCCACCCAAAGGACGGTTAACACTGAAGCTTTCTTT. This codes for CATQRTVNTEAFF.

This chain links TRBV6-5 with TRBJ2-5; D unclear. With 3 bases removed from V and 10 bases from J, the gap between germline ends came to 12 bases. The CDR3 sequence is 12 residues long. Germline V gene data show CDR1 as MNHEY and CDR2 as SVGAGI. CDR3 bases: TGTGCCAGCAGTTATAAGGGCTCCGACCAGTACTTC. It is translated as CASSYKGSDQYF.

This clonotype came up a few times. The chain links TRBV4-2 to TRBJ1-2, with TRBD1 identical over 7 bases. This CDR3 region has 14 residues. After removal of 3 bases from V and 2 bases from J, the junction contained 3 bases not matched to a gene. CDR1 and CDR2 (germline): LGHNA, YNFKEQ. CDR3 loop: CASSHKQGNYGYTF. DNA of the CDR3: TGTGCCAGCAGCCATAAACAGGGGAACTATGGCTACACCTTC.

This chain joins TRBV5-1 and TRBJ1-1; unclear D gene. The length of the CDR3 is 13 residues. V lost 3 bases to trimming and J lost 6 bases, with 12 bases between them. CDR1 is SGHRS and CDR2 is YFSETQ in the germline V gene. Here the CDR3 reads CASSWAGGAEAFF. The CDR3 DNA sequence: TGCGCCAGCAGCTGGGCAGGCGGAGCTGAAGCTTTCTTT.

This clonotype showed up just a few times. The rearrangement links TRBV11-2 to TRBJ1-2; D remains ambiguous. The CDR3 totals 14 residues. Trimming shortened V by 6 bases and J by 5 bases, and 16 bases separated the two germline ends. The germline CDR1 and CDR2 sequences are SGHAT and FQNNGV. DNA of the CDR3: TGTGCCAGCAGTCGCAATTCGGGGAATTATGGCTACACCTTC. Translating gives CASSRNSGNYGYTF.